This T cell receptor beta chain was retrieved from a study of blood T cell repertoires in COVID-19. Study details: PBMCs, B-cell-depleted T cells, or T cells were the source of the cDNA or gDNA that made up the material.

This clone was observed a handful of times. Some clones are missing from TCRdb's copy, which holds only in-frame ones; the method was immunoSEQ multiplex PCR. The sample contains more than 450,000 clones, 87% of which appear only once. CDR1 and CDR2 (germline): SGHTA, FQGNSA. The CDR3 loop spans 13 amino acids. V dropped 2 bases and J dropped 11 bases, with 15 bases sitting between them. Each participant's cohort was designated according to participant-reported clinical history. V gene TRBV7-2 combines with J gene TRBJ1-1; no reliable D call. The TCR comes from a woman younger than 35 who had recovered from COVID-19. Specimen: PBMCs or T cells enriched from blood (not recorded which). CDR3 loop: CASSLRGMDGAFF. CDR3 sequence (DNA): TGTGCCAGCAGCTTAAGAGGGATGGACGGTGCTTTCTTT.